This T cell receptor beta chain was captured in a study of control samples from healthy donors and cancer patients. The CDR3 covers 16 residues. The V and J ends lost 2 bases and 2 bases respectively, with 13 bases between them. CDR1 is SEHNR, CDR2 FQNEAQ, per germline (reference sequence). The assay was immunoSEQ multiplex PCR, and TCRdb's table has in-frame clones only and misses some. The sample records about 140,000 clones, roughly 92% being singletons. The chain joins TRBV7-9 to TRBJ2-1; D unresolved. The sequenced sample was blood. This clonotype originated in a man younger than 45 in good health. The CDR3: CASSLSLAAPYNEQFF. The CDR3 nucleotides read TGTGCCAGCAGCTTAAGTCTTGCCGCCCCCTACAATGAGCAGTTCTTC.